This is a list of T cell receptor beta chains from one sample in a study of beta chain features in type 1 diabetes. The repertoire was sequenced with immunoSEQ multiplex PCR; TCRdb's copy has only in-frame clones and lacks some. Of 250,000 to 350,000 clones listed, around 10% are singletons. Sequenced sample: naive CD4+ T cells from blood. The source of these receptors is a woman between 25 and 40 years old in good health. The CDR3 runs from the conserved cysteine through the conserved F or W. The D gene is left open where the match is weak. Where a row states a size, it is once, few, many or the class of an expanded clone; other rows omit it.

J gene	clone size	D gene	CDR3 length	V gene	CDR3 DNA	CDR3 protein
TRBJ2-7	few	TRBD2	13	TRBV29-1	TGCAGCGGGCGGGCTAGCGGAGTCTCCGAGCAGTACTTC	CSGRASGVSEQYF
TRBJ1-5	.	.	15	TRBV7-8	TGTGCCAGCAGCTTAGCAGGGGGTCCCAATCAGCCCCAGCATTTT	CASSLAGGPNQPQHF
TRBJ1-1	few	.	13	TRBV4-3	TGCGCCAGCAGCCCGCAGGTGAACACTGAAGCTTTCTTT	CASSPQVNTEAFF
TRBJ2-2	.	TRBD2	15	TRBV28	TGTGCCAGCAGTTTACTAGCGGGAAACACCGGGGAGCTGTTTTTT	CASSLLAGNTGELFF
TRBJ2-5	few	TRBD2	15	TRBV28	TGTGCCAGCAGTCCGACTAGCGGGGCCACCCAAGCCCAGTACTTC	CASSPTSGATQAQYF
TRBJ1-1	.	TRBD1	14	TRBV5-1	TGCGCCAGCAGCTTGGGGACAGGGGACACTGAAGCTTTCTTT	CASSLGTGDTEAFF
TRBJ1-1	.	.	13	TRBV29-1	TGCAGCGTTGCGGCGACAATGAACACTGAAGCTTTCTTT	CSVAATMNTEAFF
TRBJ2-3	few	TRBD2	13	TRBV6-5	TGTGCCACCCGCGGGGGAGCCACAGATACGCAGTATTTT	CATRGGATDTQYF
TRBJ2-7	.	TRBD2	16	TRBV10-3	TGTGCCATCAGTGAGTCGGATAGCGGGCCGTCCTACGAGCAGTACTTC	CAISESDSGPSYEQYF
TRBJ2-5	few	TRBD1	14	TRBV27	TGTGCCAGTCGGACAGGGCAATGGGGAGCGGCCCAGTACTTC	CASRTGQWGAAQYF
TRBJ2-1	.	TRBD2	17	TRBV5-6	TGTGCCAGCAGCTTGAGGGCCGGGACTAGTCTTGACAATGAGCAGTTCTTC	CASSLRAGTSLDNEQFF
TRBJ2-5	few	.	14	TRBV30	TGTGCCTGGAGGCAAACTAGGTCGGGCGAGACCCAGTACTTC	CAWRQTRSGETQYF
TRBJ2-7	.	TRBD2	16	TRBV14	TGTGCCAGCAGTCTAGGGACTAGCGGGCCACTGCGCGAGCAGTACTTC	CASSLGTSGPLREQYF
TRBJ2-5	.	.	15	TRBV9	TGTGCCAGCAGCCCCCAGGGACTTGGGTGGGAGACCCAGTACTTC	CASSPQGLGWETQYF
TRBJ2-1	.	.	16	TRBV5-1	TGCGCCAGCCGCTCGTTACGCGGGAACGCCTACAATGAGCAGTTCTTC	CASRSLRGNAYNEQFF
TRBJ2-7	few	TRBD2	17	TRBV4-2	TGTGCCAGCAGCCAAGGGACTAGCGGGAGGACCTCCTACGAGCAGTACTTC	CASSQGTSGRTSYEQYF
TRBJ2-6	.	.	15	TRBV28	TGTGCCAGCAGTACAGCGGCCGCTGGGGCCAACGTCCTGACTTTC	CASSTAAAGANVLTF